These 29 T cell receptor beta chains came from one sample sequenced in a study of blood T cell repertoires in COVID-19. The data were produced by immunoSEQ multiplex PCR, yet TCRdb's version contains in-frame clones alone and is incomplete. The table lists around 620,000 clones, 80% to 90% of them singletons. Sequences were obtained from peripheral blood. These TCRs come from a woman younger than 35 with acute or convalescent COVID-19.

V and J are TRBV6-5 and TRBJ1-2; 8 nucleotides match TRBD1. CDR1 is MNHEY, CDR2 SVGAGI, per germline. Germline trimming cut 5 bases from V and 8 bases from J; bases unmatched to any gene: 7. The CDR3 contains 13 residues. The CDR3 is CASSPRTGKGYTF. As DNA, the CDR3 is TGTGCCAGCAGTCCCCGGACAGGGAAGGGCTACACCTTC.

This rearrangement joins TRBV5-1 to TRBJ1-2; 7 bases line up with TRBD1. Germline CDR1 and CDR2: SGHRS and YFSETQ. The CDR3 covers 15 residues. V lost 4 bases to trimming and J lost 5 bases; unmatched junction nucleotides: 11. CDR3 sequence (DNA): TGCGCCAGCAGCGCCTATTCCGGGACAGAATATGGCTACACCTTC. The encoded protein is CASSAYSGTEYGYTF.

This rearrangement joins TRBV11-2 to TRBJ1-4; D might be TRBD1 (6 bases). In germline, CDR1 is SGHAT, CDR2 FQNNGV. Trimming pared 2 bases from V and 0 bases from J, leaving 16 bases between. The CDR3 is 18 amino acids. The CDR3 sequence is CASSLRQGKFATNEKLFF. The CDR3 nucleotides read TGTGCCAGCAGCTTACGCCAGGGGAAGTTCGCAACTAATGAAAAACTGTTTTTT.

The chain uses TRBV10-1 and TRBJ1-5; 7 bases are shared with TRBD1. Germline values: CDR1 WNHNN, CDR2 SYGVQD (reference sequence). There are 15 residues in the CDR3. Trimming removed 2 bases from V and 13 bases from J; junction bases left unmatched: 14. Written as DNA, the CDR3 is TGCGCCAGCAGTGAGAGGGGGCGAAGGGACTTATGGCAGCATTTT. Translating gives CASSERGRRDLWQHF.

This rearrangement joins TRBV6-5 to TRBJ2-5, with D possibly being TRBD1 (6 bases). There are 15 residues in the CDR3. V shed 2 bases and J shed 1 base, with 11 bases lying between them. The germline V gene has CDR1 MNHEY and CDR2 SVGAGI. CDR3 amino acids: CASSYRTEVQETQYF. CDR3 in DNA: TGTGCCAGCAGTTACCGGACAGAAGTCCAAGAGACCCAGTACTTC.

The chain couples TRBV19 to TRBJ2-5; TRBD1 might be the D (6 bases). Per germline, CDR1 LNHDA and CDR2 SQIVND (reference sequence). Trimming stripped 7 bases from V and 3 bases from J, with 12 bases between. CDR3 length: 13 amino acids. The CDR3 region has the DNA TGTGCCAGTAATAGGGGGTCGGAAGAGACCCAGTACTTC. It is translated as CASNRGSEETQYF.

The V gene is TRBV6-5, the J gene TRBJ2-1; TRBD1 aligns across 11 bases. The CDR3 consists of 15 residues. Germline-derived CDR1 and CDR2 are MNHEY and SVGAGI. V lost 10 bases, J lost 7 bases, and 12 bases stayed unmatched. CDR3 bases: TGTGCCACCTTCCCCGGACAGGGGGCAGGGAATGAGCAGTTCTTC. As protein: CATFPGQGAGNEQFF.

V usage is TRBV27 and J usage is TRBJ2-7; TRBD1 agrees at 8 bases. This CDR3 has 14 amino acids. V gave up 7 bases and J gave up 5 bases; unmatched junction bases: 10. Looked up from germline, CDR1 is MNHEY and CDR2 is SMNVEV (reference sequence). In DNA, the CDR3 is TGTGCCAGCACCCGACAGGGGATTAAGAACGAGCAGTACTTC. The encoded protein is CASTRQGIKNEQYF.

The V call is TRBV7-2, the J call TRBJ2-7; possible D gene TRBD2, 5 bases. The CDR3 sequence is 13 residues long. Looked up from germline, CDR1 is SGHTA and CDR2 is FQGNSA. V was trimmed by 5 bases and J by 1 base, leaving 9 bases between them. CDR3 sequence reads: CASSAGLSYEQYF. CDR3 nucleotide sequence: TGTGCCAGCAGCGCAGGACTTTCCTACGAGCAGTACTTC.

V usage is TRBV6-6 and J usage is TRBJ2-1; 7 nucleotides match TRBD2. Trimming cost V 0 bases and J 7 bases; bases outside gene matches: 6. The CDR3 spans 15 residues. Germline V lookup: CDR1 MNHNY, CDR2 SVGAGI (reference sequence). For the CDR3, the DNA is TGTGCCAGCAGTTACTCGCCGGGGGGAGGGAATGAGCAGTTCTTC. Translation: CASSYSPGGGNEQFF.

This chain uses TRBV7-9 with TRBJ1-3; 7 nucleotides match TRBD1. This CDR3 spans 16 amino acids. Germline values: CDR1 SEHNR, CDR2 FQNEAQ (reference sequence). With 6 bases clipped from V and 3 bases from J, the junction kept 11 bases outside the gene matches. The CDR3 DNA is TGTGCCAGCAGGACCTTAGACAGGGAGTTTGGAAACACCATATATTTT. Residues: CASRTLDREFGNTIYF. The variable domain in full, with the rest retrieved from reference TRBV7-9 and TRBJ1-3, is DTGVSQNPRHKITKRGQNVTFRCDPISEHNRLYWYRQTLGQGPEFLTYFQNEAQLEKSRLLSDRFSAERPKGSFSTLEIQRTEQGDSAMYLCASRTLDREFGNTIYFGEGSWLTVV.

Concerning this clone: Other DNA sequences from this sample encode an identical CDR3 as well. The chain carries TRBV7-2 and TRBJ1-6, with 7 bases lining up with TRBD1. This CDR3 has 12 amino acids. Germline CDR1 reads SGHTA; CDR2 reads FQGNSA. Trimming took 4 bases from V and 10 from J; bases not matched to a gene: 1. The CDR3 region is CASSSRGSPLHF. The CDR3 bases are TGTGCCAGCAGCTCCAGGGGGTCACCCCTCCACTTT.

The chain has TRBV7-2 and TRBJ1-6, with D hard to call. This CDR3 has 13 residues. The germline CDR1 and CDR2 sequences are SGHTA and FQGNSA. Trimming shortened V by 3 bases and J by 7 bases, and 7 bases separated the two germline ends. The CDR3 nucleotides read TGTGCCAGCAGCTTTCAGTGGAATTCACCCCTCCACTTT. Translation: CASSFQWNSPLHF.

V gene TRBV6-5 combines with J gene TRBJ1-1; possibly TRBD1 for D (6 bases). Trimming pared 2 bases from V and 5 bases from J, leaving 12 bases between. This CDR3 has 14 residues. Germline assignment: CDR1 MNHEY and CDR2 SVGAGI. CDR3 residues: CASSYAQGGTEAFF. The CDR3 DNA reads TGTGCCAGCAGTTACGCACAGGGTGGGACTGAAGCTTTCTTT.

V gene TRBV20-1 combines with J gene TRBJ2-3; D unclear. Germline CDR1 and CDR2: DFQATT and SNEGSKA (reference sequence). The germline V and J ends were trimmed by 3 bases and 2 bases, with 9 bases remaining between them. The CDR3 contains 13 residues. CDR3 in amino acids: CSASHGDTDTQYF. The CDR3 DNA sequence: TGCAGTGCTAGTCACGGAGACACAGATACGCAGTATTTT.

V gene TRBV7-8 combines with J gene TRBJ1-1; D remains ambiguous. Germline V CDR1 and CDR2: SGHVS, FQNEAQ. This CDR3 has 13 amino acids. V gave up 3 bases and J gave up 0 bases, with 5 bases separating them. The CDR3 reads CASSFTVNTEAFF. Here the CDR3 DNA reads TGTGCCAGCAGCTTCACTGTGAACACTGAAGCTTTCTTT. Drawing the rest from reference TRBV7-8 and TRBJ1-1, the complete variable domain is GAGVSQSPRYKVAKRGQDVALRCDPISGHVSLFWYQQALGQGPEFLTYFQNEAQLDKSGLPSDRFFAERPEGSVSTLKIQRTQQEDSAVYLCASSFTVNTEAFFGQGTRLTVV.

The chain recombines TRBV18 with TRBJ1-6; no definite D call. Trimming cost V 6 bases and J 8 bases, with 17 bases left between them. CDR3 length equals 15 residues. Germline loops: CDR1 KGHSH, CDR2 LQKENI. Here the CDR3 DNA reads TGTGCCAGCTCGCTCACCGTCCAGGAAGATTCACCCCTCCACTTT. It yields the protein CASSLTVQEDSPLHF. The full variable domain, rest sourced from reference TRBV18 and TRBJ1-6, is NAGVMQNPRHLVRRRGQEARLRCSPMKGHSHVYWYRQLPEEGLKFMVYLQKENIIDESGMPKERFSAEFPKEGPSILRIQQVVRGDSAAYFCASSLTVQEDSPLHFGNGTRLTVT.

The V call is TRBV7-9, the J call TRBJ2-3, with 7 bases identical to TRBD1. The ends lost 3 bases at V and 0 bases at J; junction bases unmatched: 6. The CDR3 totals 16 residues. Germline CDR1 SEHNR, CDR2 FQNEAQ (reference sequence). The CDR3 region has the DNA TGTGCCAGCAGCTTGGGGTGGGGACAGAGCACAGATACGCAGTATTTT. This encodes CASSLGWGQSTDTQYF.

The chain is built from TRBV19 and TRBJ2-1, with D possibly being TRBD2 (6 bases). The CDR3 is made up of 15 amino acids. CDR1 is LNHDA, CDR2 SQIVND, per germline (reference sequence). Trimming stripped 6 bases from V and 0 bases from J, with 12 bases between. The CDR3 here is CASSGTGSSYNEQFF. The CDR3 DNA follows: TGTGCCAGTAGCGGGACCGGGAGCTCCTACAATGAGCAGTTCTTC.

CDR3: CASSQVGQGETYEQYF. The CDR3 DNA reads TGCGCCAGCAGCCAAGTCGGACAGGGGGAGACCTACGAGCAGTACTTC. This chain joins TRBV4-3 and TRBJ2-7; 10 nucleotides line up with TRBD1. CDR1 LGHNA and CDR2 YSLEER come from the germline V gene. This CDR3 contains 16 residues. With V trimmed by 1 base and J by 2 bases, 5 bases remained unmatched.

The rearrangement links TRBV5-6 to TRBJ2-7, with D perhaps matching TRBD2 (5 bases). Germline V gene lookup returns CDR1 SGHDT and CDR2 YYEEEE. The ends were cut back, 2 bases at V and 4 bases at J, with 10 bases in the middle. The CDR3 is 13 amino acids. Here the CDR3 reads CASSFDYRYEQYF. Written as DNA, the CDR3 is TGTGCCAGCAGCTTCGACTATAGATACGAGCAGTACTTC. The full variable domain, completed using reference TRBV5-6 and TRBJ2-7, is DAGVTQSPTHLIKTRGQQVTLRCSPKSGHDTVSWYQQALGQGPQFIFQYYEEEERQRGNFPDRFSGHQFPNYSSELNVNALLLGDSALYLCASSFDYRYEQYFGPGTRLTVT.

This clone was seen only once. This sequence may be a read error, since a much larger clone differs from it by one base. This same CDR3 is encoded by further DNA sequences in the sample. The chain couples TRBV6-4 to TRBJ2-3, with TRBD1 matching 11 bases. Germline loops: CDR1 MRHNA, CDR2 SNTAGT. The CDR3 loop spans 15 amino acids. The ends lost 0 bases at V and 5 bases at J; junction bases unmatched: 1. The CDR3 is CASSDSGQGGDTQYF. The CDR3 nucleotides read TGTGCCAGCAGTGACTCGGGACAGGGGGGAGATACGCAGTATTTT.

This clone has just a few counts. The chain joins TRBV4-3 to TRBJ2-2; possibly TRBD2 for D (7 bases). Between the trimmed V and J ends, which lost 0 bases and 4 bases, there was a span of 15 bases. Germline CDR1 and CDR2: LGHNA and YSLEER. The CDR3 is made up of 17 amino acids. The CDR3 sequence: CASSQEWAGASTGELFF. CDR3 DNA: TGCGCCAGCAGCCAAGAATGGGCGGGGGCCTCCACCGGGGAGCTGTTTTTT.

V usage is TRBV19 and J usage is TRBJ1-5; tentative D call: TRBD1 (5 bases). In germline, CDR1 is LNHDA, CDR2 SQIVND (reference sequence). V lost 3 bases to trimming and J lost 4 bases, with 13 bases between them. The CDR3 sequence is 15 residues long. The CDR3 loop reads CASSIRGGGNQPQHF. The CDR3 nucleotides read TGTGCCAGTAGTATCCGGGGCGGAGGGAATCAGCCCCAGCATTTT.

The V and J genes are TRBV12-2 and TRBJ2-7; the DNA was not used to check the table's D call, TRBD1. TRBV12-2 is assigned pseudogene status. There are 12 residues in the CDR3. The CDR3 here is CASRLATYEQYF. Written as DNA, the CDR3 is TGTGCAAGTCGCTTGGCAACCTACGAGCAGTACTTC.

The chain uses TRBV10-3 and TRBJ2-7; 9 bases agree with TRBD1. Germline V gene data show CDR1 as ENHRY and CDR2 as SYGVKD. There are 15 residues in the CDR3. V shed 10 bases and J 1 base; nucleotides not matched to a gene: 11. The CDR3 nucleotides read TGTGCCACCAGATTTTGGGACAGGGCTTCCTACGAGCAGTACTTC. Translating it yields CATRFWDRASYEQYF.

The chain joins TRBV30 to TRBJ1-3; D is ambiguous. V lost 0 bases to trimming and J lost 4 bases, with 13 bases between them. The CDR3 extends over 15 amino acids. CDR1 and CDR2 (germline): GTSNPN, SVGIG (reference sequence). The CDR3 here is CAWSVSFEGGNTIYF. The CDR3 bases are TGTGCCTGGAGTGTTTCCTTTGAGGGCGGAAACACCATATATTTT.

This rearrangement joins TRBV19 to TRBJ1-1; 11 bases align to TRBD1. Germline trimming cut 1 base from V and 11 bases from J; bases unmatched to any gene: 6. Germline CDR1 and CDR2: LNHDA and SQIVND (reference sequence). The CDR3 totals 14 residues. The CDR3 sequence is CASSIVRTGGDAFF. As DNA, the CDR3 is TGTGCCAGTAGTATAGTCCGGACAGGGGGCGACGCTTTCTTT.

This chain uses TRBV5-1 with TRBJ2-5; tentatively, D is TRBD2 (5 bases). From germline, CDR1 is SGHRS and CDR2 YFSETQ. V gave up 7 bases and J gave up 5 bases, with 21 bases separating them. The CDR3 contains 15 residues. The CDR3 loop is CASRPEGVVIETQYF. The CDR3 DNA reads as TGCGCCAGCCGTCCTGAGGGCGTGGTGATTGAGACCCAGTACTTC. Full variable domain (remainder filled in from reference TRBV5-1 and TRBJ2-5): KAGVTQTPRYLIKTRGQQVTLSCSPISGHRSVSWYQQTPGQGLQFLFEYFSETQRNKGNFPGRFSGRQFSNSRSEMNVSTLELGDSALYLCASRPEGVVIETQYFGPGTRLLVL.